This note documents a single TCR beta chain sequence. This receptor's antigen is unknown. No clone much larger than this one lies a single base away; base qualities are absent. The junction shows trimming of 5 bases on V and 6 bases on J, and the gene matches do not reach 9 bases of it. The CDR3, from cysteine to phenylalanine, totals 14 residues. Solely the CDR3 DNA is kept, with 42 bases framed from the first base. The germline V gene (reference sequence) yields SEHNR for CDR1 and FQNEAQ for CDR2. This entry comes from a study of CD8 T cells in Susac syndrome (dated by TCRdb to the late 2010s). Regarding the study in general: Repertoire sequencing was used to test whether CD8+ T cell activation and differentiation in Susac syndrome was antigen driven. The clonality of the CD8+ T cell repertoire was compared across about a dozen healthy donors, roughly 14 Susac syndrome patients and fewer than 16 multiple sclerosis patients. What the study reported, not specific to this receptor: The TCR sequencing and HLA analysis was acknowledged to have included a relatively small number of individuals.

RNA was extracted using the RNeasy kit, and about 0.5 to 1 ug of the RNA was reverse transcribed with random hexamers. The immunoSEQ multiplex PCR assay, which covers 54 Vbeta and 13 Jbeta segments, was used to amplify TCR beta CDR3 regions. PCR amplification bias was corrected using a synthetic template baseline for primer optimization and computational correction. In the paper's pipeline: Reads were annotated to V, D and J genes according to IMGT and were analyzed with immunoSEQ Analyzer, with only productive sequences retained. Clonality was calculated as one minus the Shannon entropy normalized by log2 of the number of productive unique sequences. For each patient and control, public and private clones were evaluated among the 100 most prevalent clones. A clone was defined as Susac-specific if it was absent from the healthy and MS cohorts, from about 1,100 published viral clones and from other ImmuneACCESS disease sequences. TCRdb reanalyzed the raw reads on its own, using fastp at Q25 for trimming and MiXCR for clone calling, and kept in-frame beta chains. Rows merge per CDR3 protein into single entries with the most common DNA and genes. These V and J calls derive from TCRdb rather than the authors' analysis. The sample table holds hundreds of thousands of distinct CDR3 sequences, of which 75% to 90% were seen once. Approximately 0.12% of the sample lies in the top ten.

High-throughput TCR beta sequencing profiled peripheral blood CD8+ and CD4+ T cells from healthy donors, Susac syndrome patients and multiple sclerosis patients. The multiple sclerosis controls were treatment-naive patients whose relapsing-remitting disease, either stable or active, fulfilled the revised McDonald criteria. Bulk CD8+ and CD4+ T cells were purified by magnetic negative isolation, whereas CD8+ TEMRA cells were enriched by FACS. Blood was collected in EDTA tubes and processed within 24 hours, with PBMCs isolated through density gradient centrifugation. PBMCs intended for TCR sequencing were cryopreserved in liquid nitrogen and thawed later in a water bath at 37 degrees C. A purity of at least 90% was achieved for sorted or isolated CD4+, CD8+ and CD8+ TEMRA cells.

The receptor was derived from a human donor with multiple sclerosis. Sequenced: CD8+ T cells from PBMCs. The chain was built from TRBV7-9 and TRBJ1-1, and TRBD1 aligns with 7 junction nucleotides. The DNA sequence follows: TGTGCCAGCAGCCCTACCGGGACAGTCTCTGAAGCTTTCTTT. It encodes CASSPTGTVSEAFF.